One and the same sample provided the 13 T cell receptor beta chains below, sequenced in a study of cytomegalovirus exposure and HLA in healthy donors. With 60 Vbeta and 13 Jbeta primers, the PCR was carried out. This table comes from immunoSEQ multiplex PCR, and its TCRdb copy is limited to in-frame clones, with some not included. The table lists about 160,000 clones, less than 80% of them singletons. The material sequenced was PBMCs. The receptors here all came from a female donor in good health and CMV-seronegative.

The gene calls are TRBV9 and TRBJ1-4; no clear D. Per the germline V gene, CDR1 is SGDLS and CDR2 is YYNGEE. This CDR3 is 16 amino acids long. Trimming stripped 3 bases from V and 8 bases from J, with 20 bases between. In DNA form, the CDR3 reads TGTGCCAGCAGCGCACCCTACTCCCGGGGTGGAGAAAAACTGTTTTTT. It translates to CASSAPYSRGGEKLFF.

This clone was picked up one time. The chain employs TRBV4-3 and TRBJ1-4; TRBD1 is a possible D gene (5 bases). CDR3 length: 18 residues. The germline V gene has CDR1 LGHNA and CDR2 YSLEER. V lost 2 bases and J lost 1, with 17 bases in between. The CDR3 coding sequence is TGCGCCAGCAGCCAAAACTATGCAGGGAAGGTAACTAATGAAAAACTGTTTTTT. Translation: CASSQNYAGKVTNEKLFF.

This clone has more than one count but fewer than ten. V gene TRBV4-2 combines with J gene TRBJ2-5; a weak D match, TRBD2 (7 bases). Trimming removed 0 bases from V and 2 bases from J, with 19 bases in between. Germline values: CDR1 LGHNA, CDR2 YNFKEQ. The CDR3 consists of 18 residues. The CDR3 nucleotides are TGTGCCAGCAGCCAAGATGAGGGCGGCGGGGGCAGACAAGAGACCCAGTACTTC. Protein sequence: CASSQDEGGGGRQETQYF.

CDR3 DNA sequence: TGTGCCAGCAGCCGGGGACAGGGTGGGACCACTGAAGCTTTCTTT. It translates to CASSRGQGGTTEAFF. The V and J genes are TRBV4-2 and TRBJ1-1; 9 bases are a match to TRBD1. The CDR3 contains 15 residues. V lost 4 bases, J lost 4 bases, and 7 bases stayed unmatched. CDR1 is LGHNA and CDR2 is YNFKEQ in the germline V gene.

This clone has only one observation. In nucleotides, the CDR3 is TGTGCCAGCAGCTTGGCCCCGGGAGGGTATGGCTACACCTTC. It encodes CASSLAPGGYGYTF. The rearrangement links TRBV5-4 to TRBJ1-2, with D unresolved. Trimming took off 0 bases at V and 5 bases at J, with 11 bases between the two ends. The CDR3 length is 14 residues. The V gene's germline CDR1 is SGHNT and CDR2 YYREEE (reference sequence).

The chain links TRBV13 to TRBJ1-1; tentative D call: TRBD1 (6 bases). The CDR3 length is 14 residues. The V gene's germline CDR1 is PRHDT and CDR2 FYEKMQ (reference sequence). V lost 5 bases, J lost 1 base, and 11 bases lay in between. The CDR3 protein is CASSTWTENTEAFF. Here the CDR3 DNA reads TGTGCCAGCAGCACCTGGACAGAGAACACTGAAGCTTTCTTT.

The sample holds a few counts of this clone. The chain joins TRBV11-2 to TRBJ2-2, with 15 positions matching TRBD2. J lost 4 bases, V lost 5 bases, and 11 bases had no gene match. Germline V gene lookup returns CDR1 SGHAT and CDR2 FQNNGV. This CDR3 has 19 residues. CDR3 DNA: TGTGCCAGCAGCCCACGTCCCGGGACTAGCGGGAGGCCCACCGGGGAGCTGTTTTTT. The encoded protein is CASSPRPGTSGRPTGELFF.

This chain connects TRBV7-2 to TRBJ2-3, with TRBD2 identical over 9 bases. The CDR3 length is 16 residues. The germline V gene has CDR1 SGHTA and CDR2 FQGNSA. The V and J ends lost 1 base and 1 base, in that order; junction bases with no gene match: 3. The CDR3 is CASSLEGGRGTDTQYF. CDR3 bases: TGTGCCAGCAGCTTAGAGGGCGGGAGGGGCACAGATACGCAGTATTTT. The variable domain in full, completed from reference TRBV7-2 and TRBJ2-3, reads GAGVSQSPSNKVTEKGKDVELRCDPISGHTALYWYRQSLGQGLEFLIYFQGNSAPDKSGLPSDRFSAERTGGSVSTLTIQRTQQEDSAVYLCASSLEGGRGTDTQYFGPGTRLTVL.

The chain couples TRBV19 to TRBJ2-1, with TRBD2 identical over 16 bases. The CDR3 runs 16 residues. Germline loops: CDR1 LNHDA, CDR2 SQIVND (reference sequence). Trimming took 4 bases from V and 8 from J; bases not matched to a gene: 5. CDR3 in DNA: TGTGCCAGTAGTAGAGGGACTAGCGGGGGGGTCTATGAGCAGTTCTTC. Residues: CASSRGTSGGVYEQFF.

The chain is built from TRBV10-1 and TRBJ2-6; D is unclear. CDR3 length: 19 residues. CDR1 and CDR2 (germline): WNHNN, SYGVQD (reference sequence). V gave up 0 bases and J gave up 0 bases, with 15 bases separating them. The CDR3 DNA follows: TGCGCCAGCAGTGAGTCAACGCTATGCCCTCACTCTGGGGCCAACGTCCTGACTTTC. Protein sequence: CASSESTLCPHSGANVLTF.

This clone was seen only a few times. This sequence joins TRBV7-9 and TRBJ1-2; maybe TRBD1 (5 bases). The germline gives CDR1 SEHNR, CDR2 FQNEAQ (reference sequence). CDR3 length: 14 residues. The V end was cut by 0 bases, the J end by 2 bases, with 7 bases between. CDR3 region: CASSLATVNYGYTF. The CDR3 DNA reads as TGTGCCAGCAGCTTAGCGACAGTGAACTATGGCTACACCTTC.

The V gene is TRBV6-6, the J gene TRBJ1-5; D possibly corresponds to TRBD1 (5 bases). The CDR3 length is 14 residues. V was pared by 4 bases and J by 0 bases, with 7 bases between. Germline loops: CDR1 MNHNY, CDR2 SVGAGI (reference sequence). The CDR3 bases are TGTGCCAGCAGTTTCAGGGATAGCAATCAGCCCCAGCATTTT. It is translated as CASSFRDSNQPQHF.

The chain uses TRBV6-5 and TRBJ2-5, with TRBD1 as a possible D gene (6 bases). V was trimmed by 0 bases and J by 11 bases, leaving 13 bases between them. The CDR3 spans 13 residues. Germline V gives CDR1 MNHEY, CDR2 SVGAGI. The chain's CDR3 is CASSYSIDQGQYF. Here the CDR3 DNA reads TGTGCCAGCAGTTACTCGATAGATCAGGGGCAGTACTTC.